This is a list of T cell receptor beta chains from one sample in a study of T cells after yellow fever vaccination. TCRdb itself ran the 5' RACE reads through MiXCR, one entry per CDR3 protein. The sample carries 240,000 or so distinct CDR3 sequences, less than 8.5% recorded once. This material consisted of CD4+ T cells sorted from PBMCs, taken 15 days after the yellow fever booster vaccination. The receptor set was obtained from a man younger than 45 who received the YFV17D yellow fever vaccine. Each CDR3 is given with its conserved first and last residue.

J gene	V gene	CDR3 protein
TRBJ2-7	TRBV7-9	CASSFGLAGYEQYF
TRBJ2-5	TRBV20-1	CSAREVVSGETQYF
TRBJ2-7	TRBV3-1	CASSQGGGLGAYEQYF
TRBJ2-1	TRBV7-9	CASSLSISYNEQFF
TRBJ1-2	TRBV20-1	CSAITGQGNYGYTF
TRBJ2-1	TRBV19	CASKDLRNYNEQFF
TRBJ1-4	TRBV9	CAASTLAATNEKLFF
TRBJ2-1	TRBV5-1	CASSLSGRSHEQFF
TRBJ2-7	TRBV5-1	CASKPPNRPYEQYF
TRBJ1-5	TRBV28	CASIGGGSNQPQHF
TRBJ1-3	TRBV5-6	CASSSVGSSGNTIYF
TRBJ2-3	TRBV5-1	CASSPTVGDTQYF
TRBJ2-1	TRBV4-2	CASSPWTGDSYNEQFF
TRBJ2-4	TRBV5-6	CASSLQGQSKNIQYF
TRBJ2-5	TRBV7-2	CASSFPRVLGETQYF
TRBJ2-1	TRBV5-5	CASSPSPGGFSRNEQFF
TRBJ2-7	TRBV15	CATSRGKDASYEQYF
TRBJ2-7	TRBV20-1	CSARGGRASYEQYF
TRBJ2-7	TRBV20-1	CSARISGQYSYEQYF
TRBJ2-1	TRBV12-3/TRBV12-4	CASSLSLAVPEQFF
TRBJ2-7	TRBV20-1	CSARGGDYEQYF
TRBJ1-5	TRBV4-3	CASSQTPRSDQPQHF
TRBJ1-2	TRBV7-2	CASSLGQAANYGYTF
TRBJ2-7	TRBV5-1	CASSFGREYEQYF
TRBJ2-5	TRBV5-4	CASSGQGTGETQYF
TRBJ1-1	TRBV20-1	CSARVRGRSVLNTEAFF
TRBJ2-2	TRBV7-6	CASSSLQKANTGELFF
TRBJ2-2	TRBV30	CAWMASGAGELFF
TRBJ2-7	TRBV20-1	CSAGATYEQYF
TRBJ1-5	TRBV3-1	CASSTGLYSNQPQHF
TRBJ2-5	TRBV29-1	CSVGGTGANQETQYF
TRBJ2-2	TRBV14	CASSQGTLQAGELFF
TRBJ2-7	TRBV4-3	CASAREREGPGHEQYF
TRBJ2-1	TRBV5-1	CASSLAPGGSYNEQFF
TRBJ2-3	TRBV20-1	CSARDPASGRVDTQYF
TRBJ2-5	TRBV5-1	CASSSQPGQGEETQYF
TRBJ2-1	TRBV5-6	CASSLTSAVYEQFF
TRBJ2-5	TRBV5-1	CASSLGLTQETQYF
TRBJ1-4	TRBV20-1	CSARDVQGTNEKLFF
TRBJ2-1	TRBV27	CASSLYRTGRQFF
TRBJ2-1	TRBV5-6	CASSLVFQSSYNEQFF
TRBJ2-7	TRBV12-3/TRBV12-4	CASSFLAGRPYEQYF
TRBJ2-1	TRBV19	CASSMGNAGGNEQFF
TRBJ2-1	TRBV20-1	CSARAGRAPTFNEQFF
TRBJ2-3	TRBV29-1	CSVVSYQTQYF
TRBJ2-7	TRBV7-2	CASSFGLSRSSYEQYF
TRBJ2-6	TRBV18	CASRDRGHSGANVLTF
TRBJ2-1	TRBV24-1	CATSERAGGGNYNEQFF
TRBJ2-3	TRBV20-1	CSARSPGQMDTQYF
TRBJ2-1	TRBV5-5	CASSRWPGNYNEQFF